The clone carrying this TCR beta chain has just one count. Its antigen is still unknown. The Oncomine TCR Beta short-read assay sequenced DNA from cultured CD4+ T cells. TCRdb reprocessed the PCR reads via MiXCR and lists one record per CDR3 protein. Among fewer than 15,000 distinct CDR3 sequences, less than 80% were seen once, and the ten largest hold just over 7%. The data were obtained in a study of vaccination and CD4 T cells after COVID-19. The CDR3 runs 18 residues. Germline V gene data show CDR1 as MDHEN and CDR2 as SYDVKM. V lost 5 bases and J lost 4; bases outside the gene matches: 12. As to treatment: approximately nine-day PBMC culture with coronavirus spike peptide pools or control peptides (ViraFEST assay).

The sequenced sample was CD4+ T cells from blood, cultured in vitro, obtained before SARS-CoV-2 vaccination. The chain carries TRBV28 and TRBJ2-5, with 14 bases fitting TRBD2. This TCR came from a human donor who had recovered from COVID-19. DNA of the CDR3: TGTGCCAGCAGTCCCGGACCGGGACTAGCGGGAGTAGGAGAGACCCAGTACTTC. Translated: CASSPGPGLAGVGETQYF. The entire variable domain, with the rest obtained from reference TRBV28 and TRBJ2-5, is as follows: DVKVTQSSRYLVKRTGEKVFLECVQDMDHENMFWYRQDPGLGLRLIYFSYDVKMKEKGDIPEGYSVSREKKERFSLILESASTNQTSMYLCASSPGPGLAGVGETQYFGPGTRLLVL.